The 18 T cell receptor beta chains below all came from one sample that was sequenced in a study of blood T cells in healthy people across ages (dated by TCRdb to between 2015 and 2016). Library generation was performed with 5' RACE. The run used an Illumina HiSeq 2500. A second roughly 6 to 12 cycle PCR used a sample-barcoded 5' primer and a J-beta primer mix. TCRdb handled the public reads itself, with Q25 trimming in fastp and clone calling in MiXCR, and kept productive beta chains. Each CDR3 protein appears once, grouped with its most common genes and DNA. This sample is represented by about 670,000 distinct CDR3 sequences; more than 45% of them were singletons. Roughly 13% of the sample goes to the ten largest clones. Sequencing input: blood. Receptor source: a woman over 75 in good health.

Regarding this clonotype: A much larger clone is a single base away; this may be a read error. The rearrangement joins TRBV15 to TRBJ2-5; D remains unclear. Germline V lookup: CDR1 LNHNV, CDR2 YYDKDF (reference sequence). The CDR3 consists of 12 residues. This CDR3 reads CAASRDWETQYF. The DNA of the CDR3 is TGTGCCGCCAGCAGAGATTGGGAGACCCAGTACTTC.

Notes on this clonotype: Just one base apart from a much larger clone, this may be a read error. The chain employs TRBV5-1 and TRBJ2-4; TRBD2 might be the D (7 bases). The CDR3 extends over 16 amino acids. With 2 bases removed from V and 13 bases from J, the gap between germline ends came to 25 bases. In germline, CDR1 is SGHRS, CDR2 YFSETQ. The CDR3 DNA follows: TGCGCCAGCAGCTTCGAAATGGGGGGGGCGAACAATGAGCAGTACTTC. Protein sequence: CASSFEMGGANNEQYF.

This chain's CDR3 is CSVDPGGSGELFF. As DNA, the CDR3 is TGCAGCGTTGATCCTGGGGGCTCCGGGGAGCTGTTTTTT. This rearrangement joins TRBV29-1 to TRBJ2-2; D possibly corresponds to TRBD1 (6 bases). The CDR3 sequence is 13 residues long. CDR1 is SQVTM, CDR2 ANQGSEA, per germline. V lost 3 bases, J lost 6 bases, and 11 bases lay in between.

This clonotype was seen at least ten times. In DNA, the CDR3 is TGTGCCAGCAGGGGGACCAGTGCAACTAATGAAAAACTGTTTTTT. It specifies CASRGTSATNEKLFF. V is TRBV6-5 and J is TRBJ1-4; D may be TRBD1 (5 bases). V was trimmed by 6 bases and J by 0 bases, leaving 11 bases between them. Germline assignment: CDR1 MNHEY and CDR2 SVGAGI. This CDR3 contains 15 residues.

The V gene is TRBV5-1, the J gene TRBJ2-5, with 9 nucleotides matching TRBD1. CDR1 and CDR2 from the germline V gene are SGHRS and YFSETQ. The V and J ends lost 0 bases and 4 bases, in that order; junction bases with no gene match: 7. The CDR3 contains 16 residues. Here the CDR3 DNA reads TGCGCCAGCAGCTTGGAGGGGACAGGGTTGAGAGAGACCCAGTACTTC. Its protein is CASSLEGTGLRETQYF.

The CDR3: CASSLSGVASEQYF. CDR3 DNA: TGTGCCAGCTCTCTCTCTGGAGTCGCCTCCGAGCAGTACTTC. The chain employs TRBV18 and TRBJ2-7; the D is unclear. Trimming took 6 bases from V and 6 from J, leaving 18 bases between them. CDR1 and CDR2 (germline): KGHSH, LQKENI. The CDR3 consists of 14 residues.

This rearrangement joins TRBV20-1 to TRBJ2-3, with D tentatively TRBD1 (6 bases). This CDR3 contains 14 residues. CDR1 DFQATT and CDR2 SNEGSKA come from the germline V gene (reference sequence). Trimming removed 7 bases from V and 5 bases from J, with 19 bases in between. Written as DNA, the CDR3 is TGCAGTGGTTTACAACAGGGTCTCGGAGATACGCAGTATTTT. Amino acid sequence: CSGLQQGLGDTQYF.

This clonotype was seen once. This sequence joins TRBV27 and TRBJ2-5; TRBD1 aligns across 8 bases. Judging by the DNA end, TRBJ2-7 fits better; the J call may be wrong. Germline V gives CDR1 MNHEY, CDR2 SMNVEV (reference sequence). The CDR3 runs to 17 residues. CDR3 nucleotide sequence: TGTGCCAGCCGGTTGATTACCGGGACAGGTATTTTCCACGAGCAGTACTTC. This encodes CASRLITGTGIFHEQYF.

The J gene is TRBJ2-4, the V gene TRBV5-1; TRBD1 matches at 9 bases. Matching the DNA end better, TRBJ2-7 makes the J call doubtful. The CDR3 length is 13 residues. CDR1 SGHRS and CDR2 YFSETQ come from the germline V gene. This CDR3 is CASRRDRVDEQYF. The DNA of the CDR3 is TGCGCCAGCAGGCGGGACAGGGTTGACGAGCAGTACTTC.

Remarks on this clonotype: A read error may be the cause here, since a much bigger clone is one base away. This chain joins TRBV20-1 and TRBJ2-1; D may be TRBD1 or TRBD2 (5 bases each). This CDR3 spans 13 amino acids. Germline CDR1 reads DFQATT; CDR2 reads SNEGSKA (reference sequence). Written as DNA, the CDR3 is TGCAGTGCTAGCTGGGGGTTGAACAATGGGCAGTTCTTC. It codes for CSASWGLNNGQFF.

The chain carries TRBV4-3 and TRBJ2-1; D gene ambiguous. Trimming pared 0 bases from V and 8 bases from J, leaving 14 bases between. Germline CDR1 reads LGHNA; CDR2 reads YSLEER. This CDR3 comprises 15 residues. Here the CDR3 DNA reads TGCGCCAGCAGCCAAGATCAGGCGTCAATCGATGAGCAGTTCTTC. It specifies CASSQDQASIDEQFF.

The CDR3 bases are TGTGCCAGTAGACCCAGAACAGGGTCAGAGACCCAGTACTTC. It encodes CASRPRTGSETQYF. The chain links TRBV6-6 to TRBJ2-5, with a possible D match to TRBD1 (6 bases). CDR1 is MNHNY and CDR2 is SVGAGI in the germline V gene (reference sequence). The V end was cut by 9 bases, the J end by 4 bases, with 18 bases between. CDR3 length: 14 amino acids.

With respect to this clonotype: This clone may be a read error of a much larger clone one base away. The J gene is TRBJ2-1, the V gene TRBV5-1, with TRBD1 identical over 7 bases. The J call may be in error: the DNA end matches TRBJ2-7 better. The CDR3 runs 16 residues. CDR1 is SGHRS, CDR2 YFSETQ, per germline. CDR3 sequence reads: CASSLAPGTATNEQYF. The CDR3 DNA reads as TGCGCCAGCAGCTTGGCCCCCGGGACAGCAACCAATGAGCAGTACTTC.

This clonotype was seen many times. The V and J genes are TRBV9 and TRBJ1-2, with D unclear. Trimming left V 4 bases short and J 2 bases short, with 18 bases between. In germline, CDR1 is SGDLS, CDR2 YYNGEE. This CDR3 spans 16 amino acids. The CDR3 bases are TGTGCCAGCAGCTCACAAGTCCGGGCCCGCAACTATGGCTACACCTTC. It encodes CASSSQVRARNYGYTF.

This clonotype was observed a few times. This chain connects TRBV5-1 to TRBJ1-2, with no clear D. In germline, CDR1 is SGHRS, CDR2 YFSETQ. Between the trimmed V and J ends, which lost 0 bases and 8 bases, there was a span of 14 bases. The CDR3 is made up of 14 amino acids. CDR3 in amino acids: CASSLGQPSGGYTF. The DNA of the CDR3 is TGCGCCAGCAGCTTGGGCCAGCCCTCGGGCGGCTACACCTTC.

This clonotype was seen a handful of times. This chain joins TRBV20-1 and TRBJ1-5; D not resolved. This CDR3 has 13 residues. Deletions cut 4 bases from V and 6 bases from J, with 13 bases between. Germline V lookup: CDR1 DFQATT, CDR2 SNEGSKA (reference sequence). The CDR3 DNA reads as TGCAGTGCTACTAGGGTCGATAGTCAGCCCCAGCATTTT. Its protein product is CSATRVDSQPQHF.

To note about this clonotype: The CDR3 does not close with the conserved phenylalanine or tryptophan, likely indicating a read error. The J gene is TRBJ2-4, the V gene TRBV7-6; TRBD1 matches 11 bases. The better agreement between TRBJ2-7 and the DNA end casts doubt on the J call. The CDR3 runs to 16 residues. Germline V lookup: CDR1 SGHVS, CDR2 FNYEAQ. CDR3 nucleotide sequence: TGTGCCAGCAGCCAAGCCGGGACAGGGGGCTCCTACGAGCAGTACTCC. Translation gives CASSQAGTGGSYEQYS.

Turning to this clonotype: One base away lies a much larger clone, so this may be a sequencing read error. The genes are TRBV4-2 and TRBJ2-1; the match to TRBD2 covers 7 bases. The CDR3 contains 15 residues. CDR1 LGHNA and CDR2 YNFKEQ come from the germline V gene. V gave up 4 bases and J gave up 13 bases; unmatched junction bases: 16. This CDR3 is CASSPPQGASGRQFF. CDR3 in DNA: TGTGCCAGCAGCCCGCCCCAAGGGGCTAGCGGTCGACAGTTCTTC.